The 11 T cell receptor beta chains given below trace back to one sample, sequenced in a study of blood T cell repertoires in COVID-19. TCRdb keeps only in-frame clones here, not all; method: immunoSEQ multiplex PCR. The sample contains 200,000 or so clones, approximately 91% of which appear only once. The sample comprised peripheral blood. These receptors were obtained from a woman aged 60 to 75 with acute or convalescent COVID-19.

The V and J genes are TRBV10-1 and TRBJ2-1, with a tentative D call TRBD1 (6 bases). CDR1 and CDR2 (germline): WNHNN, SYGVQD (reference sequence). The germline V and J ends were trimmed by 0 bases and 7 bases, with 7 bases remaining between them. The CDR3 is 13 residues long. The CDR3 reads CASSESGQNEQFF. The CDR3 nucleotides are TGCGCCAGCAGTGAGTCCGGACAGAATGAGCAGTTCTTC.

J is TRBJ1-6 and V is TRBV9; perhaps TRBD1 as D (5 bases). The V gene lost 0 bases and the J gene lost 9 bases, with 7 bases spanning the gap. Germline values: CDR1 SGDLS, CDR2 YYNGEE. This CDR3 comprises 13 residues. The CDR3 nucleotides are TGTGCCAGCAGCGTAGAGCAGGGTTCACCCCTCCACTTT. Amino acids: CASSVEQGSPLHF.

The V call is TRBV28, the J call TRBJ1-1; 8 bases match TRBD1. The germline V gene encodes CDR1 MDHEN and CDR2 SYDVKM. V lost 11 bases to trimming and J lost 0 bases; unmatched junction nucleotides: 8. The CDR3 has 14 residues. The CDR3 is CAVRDRLMNTEAFF. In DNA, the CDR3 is TGTGCCGTACGGGACAGGCTTATGAACACTGAAGCTTTCTTT.

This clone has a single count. The CDR3 nucleotides are TGTGCCAGCAACTCCCCGGGAGGGGTCGGGGAGCTGTTTTTT. Translation: CASNSPGGVGELFF. The V call is TRBV2, the J call TRBJ2-2, with 8 bases aligning to TRBD2. The CDR3 spans 14 residues. J lost 7 bases, V lost 7 bases, and 8 bases had no gene match. In germline, CDR1 is SNHLY, CDR2 FYNNEI.

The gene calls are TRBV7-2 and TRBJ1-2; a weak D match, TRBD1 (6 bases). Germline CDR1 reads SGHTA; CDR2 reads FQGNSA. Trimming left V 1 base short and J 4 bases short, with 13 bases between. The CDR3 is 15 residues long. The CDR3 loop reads CASSLGGPGGYGYTF. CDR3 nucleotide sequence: TGTGCCAGCAGCTTAGGGGGGCCTGGGGGCTATGGCTACACCTTC.

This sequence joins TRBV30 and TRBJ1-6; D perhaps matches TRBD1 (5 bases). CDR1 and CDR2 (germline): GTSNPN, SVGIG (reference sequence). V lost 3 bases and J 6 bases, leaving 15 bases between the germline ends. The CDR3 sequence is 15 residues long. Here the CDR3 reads CAWRRGGLGNSPLHF. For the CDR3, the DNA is TGTGCCTGGAGAAGGGGCGGTCTTGGTAATTCACCCCTCCACTTT. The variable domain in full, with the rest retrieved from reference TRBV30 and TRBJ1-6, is SQTIHQWPATLVQPVGSPLSLECTVEGTSNPNLYWYRQAAGRGLQLLFYSVGIGQISSEVPQNLSASRPQDRQFILSSKKLLLSDSGFYLCAWRRGGLGNSPLHFGNGTRLTVT.

Here the CDR3 reads CASRYQGTYEQYF. Here the CDR3 DNA reads TGTGCCAGCAGATATCAGGGCACCTACGAGCAGTACTTC. The V gene is TRBV12-3 or TRBV12-4, the J gene TRBJ2-7; the D gene is possibly TRBD1 (5 bases). The CDR3 length is 13 residues. Trimming shortened V by 6 bases and J by 2 bases, and 11 bases separated the two germline ends.

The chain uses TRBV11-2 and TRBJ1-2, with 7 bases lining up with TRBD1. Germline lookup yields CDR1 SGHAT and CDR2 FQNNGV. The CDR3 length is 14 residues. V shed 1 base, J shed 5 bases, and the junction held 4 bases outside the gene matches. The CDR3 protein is CASSLGQGWYGYTF. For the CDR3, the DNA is TGTGCCAGCAGCTTAGGACAGGGTTGGTATGGCTACACCTTC.

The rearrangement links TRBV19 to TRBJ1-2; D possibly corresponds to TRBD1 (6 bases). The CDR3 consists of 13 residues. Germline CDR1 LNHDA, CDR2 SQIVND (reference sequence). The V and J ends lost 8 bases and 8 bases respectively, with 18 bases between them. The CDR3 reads CASADRWIVGYTF. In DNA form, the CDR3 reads TGTGCCAGTGCCGACAGGTGGATAGTGGGCTACACCTTC.

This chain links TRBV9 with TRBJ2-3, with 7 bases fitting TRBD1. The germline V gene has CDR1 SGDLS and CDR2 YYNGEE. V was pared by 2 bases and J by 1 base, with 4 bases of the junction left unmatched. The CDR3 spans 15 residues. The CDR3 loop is CASSVTGSGTDTQYF. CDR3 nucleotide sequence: TGTGCCAGCAGCGTGACAGGGTCGGGCACAGATACGCAGTATTTT.

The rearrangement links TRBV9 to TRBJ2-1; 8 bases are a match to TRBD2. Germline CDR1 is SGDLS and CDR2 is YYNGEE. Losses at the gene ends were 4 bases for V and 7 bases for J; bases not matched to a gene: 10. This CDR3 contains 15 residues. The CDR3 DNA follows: TGTGCCAGCAGCTCCATCTCGGGAGGGGAAAATGAGCAGTTCTTC. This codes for CASSSISGGENEQFF.